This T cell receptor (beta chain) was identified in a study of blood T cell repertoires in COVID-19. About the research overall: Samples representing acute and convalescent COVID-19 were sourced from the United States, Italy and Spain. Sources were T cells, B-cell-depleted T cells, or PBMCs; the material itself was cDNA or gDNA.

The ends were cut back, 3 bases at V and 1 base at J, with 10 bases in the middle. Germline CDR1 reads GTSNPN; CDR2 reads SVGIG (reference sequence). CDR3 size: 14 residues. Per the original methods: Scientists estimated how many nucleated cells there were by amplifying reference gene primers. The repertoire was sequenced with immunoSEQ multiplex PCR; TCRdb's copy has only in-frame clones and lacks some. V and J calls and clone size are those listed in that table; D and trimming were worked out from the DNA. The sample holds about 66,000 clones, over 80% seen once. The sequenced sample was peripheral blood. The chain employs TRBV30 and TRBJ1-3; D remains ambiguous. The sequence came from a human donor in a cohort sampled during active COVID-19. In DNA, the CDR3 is TGTGCCTGGAGCCTCGGGGTATCTGGAAACACCATATATTTT. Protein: CAWSLGVSGNTIYF.